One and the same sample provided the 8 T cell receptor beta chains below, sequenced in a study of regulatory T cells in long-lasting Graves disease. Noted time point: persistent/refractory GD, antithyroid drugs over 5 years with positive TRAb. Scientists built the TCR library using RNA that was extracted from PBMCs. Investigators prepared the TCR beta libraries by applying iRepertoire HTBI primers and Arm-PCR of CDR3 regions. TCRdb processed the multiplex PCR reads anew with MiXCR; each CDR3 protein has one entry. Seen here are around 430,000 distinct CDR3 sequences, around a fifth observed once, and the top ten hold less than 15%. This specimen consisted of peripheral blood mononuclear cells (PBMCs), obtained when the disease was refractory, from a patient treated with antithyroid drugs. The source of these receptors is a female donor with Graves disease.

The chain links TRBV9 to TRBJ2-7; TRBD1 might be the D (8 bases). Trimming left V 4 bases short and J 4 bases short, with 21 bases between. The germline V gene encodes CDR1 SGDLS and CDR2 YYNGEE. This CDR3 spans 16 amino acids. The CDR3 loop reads CASSTGTGAGIYEQYF. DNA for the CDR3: TGTGCCAGCAGCACTGGGACAGGAGCGGGGATTTACGAGCAGTACTTC.

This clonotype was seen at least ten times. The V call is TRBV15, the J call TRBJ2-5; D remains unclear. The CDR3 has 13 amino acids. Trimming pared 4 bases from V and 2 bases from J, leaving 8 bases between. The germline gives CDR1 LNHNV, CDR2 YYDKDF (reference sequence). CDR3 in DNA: TGTGCCACCAGCATAGGTCAACAAGAGACCCAGTACTTC. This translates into CATSIGQQETQYF.

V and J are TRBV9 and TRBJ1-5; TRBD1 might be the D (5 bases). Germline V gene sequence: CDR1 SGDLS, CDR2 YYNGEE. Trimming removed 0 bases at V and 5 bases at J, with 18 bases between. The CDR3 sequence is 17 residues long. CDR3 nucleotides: TGTGCCAGCAGCGTAGCTGCTCGGGGGGTGCTTTATCAGCCCCAGCATTTT. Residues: CASSVAARGVLYQPQHF.

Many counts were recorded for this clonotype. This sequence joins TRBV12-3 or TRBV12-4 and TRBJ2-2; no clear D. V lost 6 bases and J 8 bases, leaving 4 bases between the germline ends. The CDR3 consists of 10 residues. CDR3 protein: CASRAGELFF. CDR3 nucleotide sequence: TGTGCCAGCAGGGCTGGGGAGCTGTTTTTT.

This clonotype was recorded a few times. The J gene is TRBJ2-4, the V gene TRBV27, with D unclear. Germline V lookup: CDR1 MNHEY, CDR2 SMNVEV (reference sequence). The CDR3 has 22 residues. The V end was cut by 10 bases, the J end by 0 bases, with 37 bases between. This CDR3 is CATHHLAELEPKPHPAKNIQYF. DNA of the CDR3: TGTGCCACCCACCACCTGGCGGAGCTAGAGCCAAAGCCTCACCCAGCCAAAAACATTCAGTACTTC.

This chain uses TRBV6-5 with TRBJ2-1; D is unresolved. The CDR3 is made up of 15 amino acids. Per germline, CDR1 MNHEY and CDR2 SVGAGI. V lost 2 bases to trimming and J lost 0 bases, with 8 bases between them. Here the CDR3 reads CASSYRLSSYNEQFF. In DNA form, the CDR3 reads TGTGCCAGCAGTTACAGGCTGAGCTCCTACAATGAGCAGTTCTTC.

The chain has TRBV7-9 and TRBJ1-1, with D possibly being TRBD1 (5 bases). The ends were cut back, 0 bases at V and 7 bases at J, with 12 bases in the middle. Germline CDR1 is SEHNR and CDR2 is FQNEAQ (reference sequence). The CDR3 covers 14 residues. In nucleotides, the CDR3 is TGTGCCAGCAGCTTAGCGGGGGAGAGCCATGAAGCTTTCTTT. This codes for CASSLAGESHEAFF. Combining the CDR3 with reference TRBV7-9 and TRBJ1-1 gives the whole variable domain DTGVSQNPRHKITKRGQNVTFRCDPISEHNRLYWYRQTLGQGPEFLTYFQNEAQLEKSRLLSDRFSAERPKGSFSTLEIQRTEQGDSAMYLCASSLAGESHEAFFGQGTRLTVV.

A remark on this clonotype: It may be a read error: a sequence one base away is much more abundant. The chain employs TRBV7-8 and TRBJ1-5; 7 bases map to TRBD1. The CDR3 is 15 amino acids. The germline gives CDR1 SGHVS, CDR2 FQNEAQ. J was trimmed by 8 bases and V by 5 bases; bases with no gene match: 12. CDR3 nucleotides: TGTGCCAGCAGCCCTCGGACAGGCCCCACCGAGCCCCAGCATTTT. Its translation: CASSPRTGPTEPQHF. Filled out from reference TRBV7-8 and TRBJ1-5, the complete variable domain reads GAGVSQSPRYKVAKRGQDVALRCDPISGHVSLFWYQQALGQGPEFLTYFQNEAQLDKSGLPSDRFFAERPEGSVSTLKIQRTQQEDSAVYLCASSPRTGPTEPQHFGDGTRLSIL.